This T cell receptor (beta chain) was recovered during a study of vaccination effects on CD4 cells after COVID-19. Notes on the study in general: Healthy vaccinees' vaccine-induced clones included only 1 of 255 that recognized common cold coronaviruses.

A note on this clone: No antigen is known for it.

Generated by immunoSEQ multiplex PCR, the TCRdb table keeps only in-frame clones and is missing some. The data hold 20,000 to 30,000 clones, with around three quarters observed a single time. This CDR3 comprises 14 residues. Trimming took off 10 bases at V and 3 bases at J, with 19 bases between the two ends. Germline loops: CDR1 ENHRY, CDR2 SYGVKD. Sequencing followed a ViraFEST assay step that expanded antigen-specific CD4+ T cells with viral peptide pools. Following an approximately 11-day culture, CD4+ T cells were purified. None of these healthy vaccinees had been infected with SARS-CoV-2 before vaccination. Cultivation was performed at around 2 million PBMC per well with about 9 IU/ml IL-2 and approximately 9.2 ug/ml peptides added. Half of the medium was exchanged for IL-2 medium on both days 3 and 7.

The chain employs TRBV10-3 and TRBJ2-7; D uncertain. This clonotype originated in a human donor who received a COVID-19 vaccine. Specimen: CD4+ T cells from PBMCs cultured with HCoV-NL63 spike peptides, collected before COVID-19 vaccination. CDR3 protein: CATRPDSSGYEQYF. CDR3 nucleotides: TGTGCCACTCGCCCAGATTCTTCGGGCTACGAGCAGTACTTC.